This entry is about one T cell receptor beta chain. This entry is derived from a study of PD-L1 blockade in urothelial cancer. The method was immunoSEQ multiplex PCR; TCRdb's version includes in-frame clones alone and lacks a portion of them. This table holds over 30,000 clones, approximately 84% found once. The CDR3 totals 16 residues. Germline lookup yields CDR1 LGHNA and CDR2 YNFKEQ. Germline trimming cut 0 bases from V and 3 bases from J; bases unmatched to any gene: 8. Time point defined: pretreatment peripheral blood. The sequence came from a man in his sixties with urothelial cancer. The V gene is TRBV4-2, the J gene TRBJ2-7; TRBD2 aligns across 7 bases. The sequencing here drew on PBMCs, taken around atezolizumab (anti-PD-L1) treatment. The CDR3 DNA sequence: TGTGCCAGCAGCCAAGAGGGGACCCCTAGCGGCTACGAGCAGTACTTC. Translated: CASSQEGTPSGYEQYF.